The 9 T cell receptor beta chains reported below all come from one sample, sequenced in a study (dated by TCRdb to about 2016). The library came from RT-PCR. The sample was run on an Illumina MiSeq. Using fastp at Q25 and MiXCR, TCRdb reprocessed the public reads and kept productive beta chains. Each record represents a unique CDR3 protein, reported with the most common genes and DNA among its rows. Recorded for this sample are 550,000 to 750,000 distinct CDR3 sequences; 14% of them occurred a single time. 3.6% of the sample belongs to the ten largest clones. What was sequenced was memory CD4+ T cells from blood. The receptors shown here come from a female donor in good health, serving as a healthy control.

This clonotype was seen many times. CDR3 bases: TGTGCCAGCAGCCGGCATGGGACAGGGAGTTCCTACAATGAGCAGTTCTTC. This encodes CASSRHGTGSSYNEQFF. The rearrangement uses TRBV3-1 and TRBJ2-1; 9 bases line up with TRBD1. CDR3 length: 17 residues. Germline CDR1 LGHDT, CDR2 YNNKEL (reference sequence). V dropped 4 bases and J dropped 1; count of bases not matched to a gene: 8.

The chain joins TRBV5-1 to TRBJ2-7; D gene unclear. This CDR3 has 15 residues. Germline V gene lookup returns CDR1 SGHRS and CDR2 YFSETQ. Between the trimmed V and J ends, which lost 0 bases and 5 bases, there was a span of 15 bases. The CDR3 protein is CASSLDPTGGDEQYF. Here the CDR3 DNA reads TGCGCCAGCAGCTTGGATCCTACCGGTGGGGACGAGCAGTACTTC.

This clonotype occurred many times. The chain recombines TRBV4-3 with TRBJ1-5, with 7 bases identical to TRBD1. This CDR3 has 13 residues. With 5 bases clipped from V and 7 bases from J, the junction kept 5 bases outside the gene matches. Germline V gives CDR1 LGHNA, CDR2 YSLEER. CDR3 DNA sequence: TGCGCCAGCAGCAATGACAGGGACCAGCCCCAGCATTTT. Protein product: CASSNDRDQPQHF.

In this sample, this clonotype turned up a few times. J is TRBJ1-1 and V is TRBV7-9; TRBD1 agrees at 7 bases. The CDR3 contains 14 residues. The germline V gene encodes CDR1 SEHNR and CDR2 FQNEAQ (reference sequence). The V and J ends lost 7 bases and 0 bases, in that order; junction bases with no gene match: 5. In nucleotides, the CDR3 is TGTGCCAGCACCAGGGGGATTATGAACACTGAAGCTTTCTTT. Translating it yields CASTRGIMNTEAFF.

The rearrangement uses TRBV7-8 and TRBJ2-2, with TRBD2 as a possible D gene (5 bases). The CDR3 totals 14 residues. In germline, CDR1 is SGHVS, CDR2 FQNEAQ. The V and J ends lost 1 base and 6 bases respectively, with 9 bases between them. The CDR3 bases are TGTGCCAGCAGCTTAGAGCAGGAGGCCGGGGAGCTGTTTTTT. Protein product: CASSLEQEAGELFF.

This chain connects TRBV10-3 to TRBJ2-7, with D perhaps being TRBD1 or TRBD2 (6 bases each). V dropped 6 bases and J dropped 6 bases, with 21 bases sitting between them. Germline loops: CDR1 ENHRY, CDR2 SYGVKD. The CDR3 extends over 15 amino acids. This CDR3 reads CAISPGEGGTGEQYF. DNA for the CDR3: TGTGCCATCAGCCCTGGCGAGGGGGGCACTGGCGAGCAGTACTTC.

The chain combines TRBV20-1 with TRBJ1-1; 8 bases are a match to TRBD1. The germline CDR1 and CDR2 sequences are DFQATT and SNEGSKA (reference sequence). This CDR3 region has 16 residues. V dropped 1 base and J dropped 4; count of bases not matched to a gene: 11. The CDR3 nucleotides are TGCAGTGCTAGAGCGGTTCAGGGGGCGCCTGGCACTGAAGCTTTCTTT. Its translation: CSARAVQGAPGTEAFF.

J is TRBJ2-1 and V is TRBV9; TRBD2 is a possible D gene (6 bases). V dropped 0 bases and J dropped 6 bases, with 22 bases sitting between them. The germline V gene encodes CDR1 SGDLS and CDR2 YYNGEE. The CDR3 sequence is 18 residues long. The CDR3 bases are TGTGCCAGCAGCGTAGGTCTGACTAGGTCCGTCGTTAGCAATGAGCAGTTCTTC. Amino acid sequence: CASSVGLTRSVVSNEQFF.

The chain couples TRBV20-1 to TRBJ2-4; D unclear. The CDR3 length is 11 residues. The V end was cut by 6 bases, the J end by 12 bases, with 15 bases between. Per the germline V gene, CDR1 is DFQATT and CDR2 is SNEGSKA (reference sequence). In nucleotides, the CDR3 is TGCAGTGCCCCCTTGGGGTACAATCAGTACTTC. Residues: CSAPLGYNQYF.